This T cell receptor (beta chain) was profiled in a study of blood T cell repertoires in COVID-19. Background on the study: Sample material is recorded as cDNA or gDNA derived from T cells, B-cell-depleted T cells, or PBMCs.

This clone came up a few times. Using immunoSEQ multiplex PCR, the repertoire was profiled, and TCRdb retains in-frame clones only, with some absent. The sample records 150,000 or so clones, 79% being singletons. V was pared by 4 bases and J by 1 base, with 2 bases of the junction left unmatched. The CDR3 is 15 amino acids. The germline CDR1 and CDR2 sequences are SGHTA and FQGNSA. This rearrangement joins TRBV7-2 to TRBJ2-1; 9 bases agree with TRBD1. Sequencing used peripheral blood. This receptor was identified in a woman aged 70-85 years with COVID-19, enrolled during active disease. The CDR3 reads CASSWTGESYNEQFF. The CDR3 region has the DNA TGTGCCAGCAGCTGGACAGGGGAATCCTACAATGAGCAGTTCTTC.